This T cell receptor beta chain comes out of a study of radiotherapy plus CTLA-4 blockade in lung cancer. The data were produced by immunoSEQ multiplex PCR, yet TCRdb's version contains in-frame clones alone and is incomplete. The top ten clones hold over 20% of a sample with under 95,000 clones, around 79% of them seen once. Germline CDR1 and CDR2: LNHDA and SQIVND (reference sequence). The CDR3 length is 13 residues. The specimen was peripheral blood, collected from a patient treated with radiotherapy plus ipilimumab. This chain joins TRBV19 and TRBJ2-5; perhaps TRBD1 as D (5 bases). The tail of the sequence fits TRBJ2-7 better, so the J call may be wrong. This clonotype originated in a human donor with non-small cell lung cancer whose response to radiotherapy plus ipilimumab could not be evaluated. Some clones in this sample may be carry-over from other donors' samples. CDR3 DNA sequence: TGTGCCAGTAGTATGGCCCAGGGCTACGAGCAGTACTTC. This sequence encodes CASSMAQGYEQYF.